This T cell receptor (beta chain) was sequenced in a study of blood T cell repertoires in COVID-19. The CDR3 runs to 15 residues. V was trimmed by 2 bases and J by 2 bases, leaving 13 bases between them. Germline V lookup: CDR1 SGHKS, CDR2 YYEKEE (reference sequence). TCRdb's copy holds only in-frame clones and misses some; the assay was immunoSEQ multiplex PCR. The sample lists over 150,000 clones, more than 65% occurring once. This chain uses TRBV5-5 with TRBJ1-2, with TRBD1 as a possible D gene (6 bases). The sequence derives from a woman aged 80 or older with active or convalescent COVID-19. The material sequenced was peripheral blood. The CDR3 DNA reads as TGTGCCAGCAGCTTAGGGGGATTGGGGAACTATGGCTACACCTTC. This translates into CASSLGGLGNYGYTF.